The clone carrying this TCR beta chain was recorded many times. Its specificity is not known. This sample was included in a study of early T cells in non-severe SARS-CoV-2 infection. Study results and limitations: There was a bias toward anti-spike CD8 responses in VDJdb matching, which missed private and CD4 specificities.

The V end was cut by 5 bases, the J end by 2 bases, with 3 bases between. This CDR3 spans 11 amino acids. CDR1 and CDR2 (germline): MNHEY, SVGAGI. Unique molecular identifiers were attached to individual cDNA molecules. Via MiXCR, TCRdb re-called the 5' RACE reads, giving one row per CDR3 protein. The table has about 29,000 distinct CDR3 sequences, 4.5% to 6% seen once. The sequence derives from an adult who was a healthcare worker with PCR-confirmed SARS-CoV-2 infection or an uninfected control (not recorded which). The genes are TRBV6-5 and TRBJ2-5; no clear D. The sample comprised whole blood. The CDR3 coding sequence is TGTGCCAGCAGTAAACAAGAGACCCAGTACTTC. Translation: CASSKQETQYF.